Listed below are T cell receptor beta chains from one sample, sequenced in a study of CD8 T cells in ankylosing spondylitis. One entry per CDR3 protein results from TCRdb running MiXCR on the 5' RACE reads. Of fewer than 450,000 distinct CDR3 sequences in the sample, under 20% are singletons; the top ten hold 0.85% to 1.3%. Sequencing was done on a sample of blood, either unsorted or a sorted T cell fraction (not recorded which). The receptors originated from a male donor with ankylosing spondylitis. Each CDR3 is given with its conserved first and last residue. A D gene is named only where the DNA matches it firmly. Some rows mark clone size as missing; the rest say once, few, many or name a class of expanded clone.

j_call: TRBJ2-7
d_call: NA
v_call: TRBV20-1
clone_size: NA
cdr3_aa: CSAPGAGLYEQYF
cdr3_nt: TGCAGTGCTCCCGGGGCAGGGCTCTACGAGCAGTACTTC

j_call: TRBJ2-3
d_call: NA
v_call: TRBV29-1
clone_size: NA
cdr3_aa: CSVRPKPTDTQYF
cdr3_nt: TGCAGCGTTAGACCCAAGCCAACAGATACGCAGTATTTT

j_call: TRBJ1-1
d_call: NA
v_call: TRBV5-5
clone_size: NA
cdr3_aa: CASSWGSFGTEAFF
cdr3_nt: TGTGCCAGCAGCTGGGGATCCTTCGGGACTGAAGCTTTCTTT

j_call: TRBJ2-2
d_call: TRBD2
v_call: TRBV2
clone_size: few
cdr3_aa: CASKAEGIAGEYGELFF
cdr3_nt: TGTGCCAGCAAGGCAGAAGGGATAGCGGGAGAATACGGGGAGCTGTTTTTT

j_call: TRBJ2-2
d_call: TRBD1
v_call: TRBV6-1
clone_size: few
cdr3_aa: CASRRGTGGTNTGELFF
cdr3_nt: TGTGCCAGCCGGCGAGGGACAGGGGGTACGAACACCGGGGAGCTGTTTTTT

j_call: TRBJ2-7
d_call: NA
v_call: TRBV12-3/TRBV12-4
clone_size: few
cdr3_aa: CASSARGAGHEQYF
cdr3_nt: TGTGCCAGCAGTGCCCGGGGGGCCGGGCACGAGCAGTACTTC

j_call: TRBJ1-5
d_call: NA
v_call: TRBV12-3/TRBV12-4
clone_size: NA
cdr3_aa: CASSLGSGLDQPQHF
cdr3_nt: TGTGCCAGCAGTTTGGGGTCAGGGCTTGATCAGCCCCAGCATTTT

j_call: TRBJ2-7
d_call: NA
v_call: TRBV18
clone_size: NA
cdr3_aa: CASSPPVSYEQYF
cdr3_nt: TGTGCCAGCTCACCACCGGTGTCCTACGAGCAGTACTTC

j_call: TRBJ1-2
d_call: TRBD1
v_call: TRBV20-1
clone_size: many
cdr3_aa: CSAGRPGQGDGYTF
cdr3_nt: TGCAGTGCTGGACGACCGGGACAGGGAGATGGCTACACCTTC

j_call: TRBJ1-6
d_call: NA
v_call: TRBV20-1
clone_size: many
cdr3_aa: CSARCNSPLHF
cdr3_nt: TGCAGTGCTAGATGTAATTCACCCCTCCACTTT

j_call: TRBJ1-1
d_call: NA
v_call: TRBV2
clone_size: NA
cdr3_aa: CASSGPQGAEAFF
cdr3_nt: TGTGCCAGCAGTGGCCCGCAGGGCGCTGAAGCTTTCTTT

j_call: TRBJ1-1
d_call: NA
v_call: TRBV11-2
clone_size: few
cdr3_aa: CASSHKTGTGRGEAFF
cdr3_nt: TGTGCCAGCAGCCACAAAACCGGGACGGGACGTGGTGAAGCTTTCTTT

j_call: TRBJ2-5
d_call: NA
v_call: TRBV12-3/TRBV12-4
clone_size: NA
cdr3_aa: CASSHDYSDGETQYF
cdr3_nt: TGTGCCAGCAGTCATGACTACAGCGACGGGGAGACCCAGTACTTC

j_call: TRBJ1-1
d_call: NA
v_call: TRBV2
clone_size: few
cdr3_aa: CASSSKGDTEAFF
cdr3_nt: TGTGCCAGCAGCTCCAAAGGGGACACTGAAGCTTTCTTT

j_call: TRBJ1-1
d_call: NA
v_call: TRBV6-2/TRBV6-3
clone_size: few
cdr3_aa: CASSPGTVAAFF
cdr3_nt: TGTGCCAGCAGCCCCGGGACGGTCGCGGCTTTCTTT

j_call: TRBJ2-3
d_call: NA
v_call: TRBV5-1
clone_size: NA
cdr3_aa: CASRQGNTDTQYF
cdr3_nt: TGCGCCAGCCGTCAGGGAAACACAGATACGCAGTATTTT

j_call: TRBJ1-5
d_call: TRBD1
v_call: TRBV2
clone_size: few
cdr3_aa: CASSPLDRGSKPQHF
cdr3_nt: TGTGCCAGCAGCCCCCTTGACAGGGGTAGTAAGCCCCAGCATTTT

j_call: TRBJ1-2
d_call: NA
v_call: TRBV2
clone_size: few
cdr3_aa: CASSPLDTSYGYTF
cdr3_nt: TGTGCCAGCAGCCCCCTCGACACCTCCTATGGCTACACCTTC

j_call: TRBJ2-3
d_call: TRBD2
v_call: TRBV7-2
clone_size: few
cdr3_aa: CASSWGLAGGYTDTQYF
cdr3_nt: TGTGCCAGCAGCTGGGGACTAGCGGGGGGGTACACAGATACGCAGTATTTT

j_call: TRBJ2-7
d_call: TRBD2
v_call: TRBV20-1
clone_size: NA
cdr3_aa: CSASALAGAIYEQYF
cdr3_nt: TGCAGTGCTAGTGCGCTAGCGGGGGCCATCTACGAGCAGTACTTC

j_call: TRBJ2-3
d_call: NA
v_call: TRBV9
clone_size: NA
cdr3_aa: CASSPPGLGGGTDTQYF
cdr3_nt: TGTGCCAGCAGCCCCCCCGGCCTTGGGGGCGGCACAGATACGCAGTATTTT

j_call: TRBJ2-3
d_call: NA
v_call: TRBV5-1
clone_size: NA
cdr3_aa: CASSSTGASGDTQYF
cdr3_nt: TGCGCCAGCAGCTCCACGGGGGCCTCCGGTGATACGCAGTATTTT

j_call: TRBJ1-5
d_call: TRBD1
v_call: TRBV7-2
clone_size: NA
cdr3_aa: CASSQGTGVINQPQHF
cdr3_nt: TGTGCCAGCAGCCAAGGGACAGGGGTCATCAATCAGCCCCAGCATTTT

j_call: TRBJ1-1
d_call: TRBD1
v_call: TRBV5-1
clone_size: NA
cdr3_aa: CASSETGAKRLNTEAFF
cdr3_nt: TGCGCCAGCAGTGAGACAGGGGCGAAGCGCCTGAACACTGAAGCTTTCTTT

j_call: TRBJ2-1
d_call: TRBD2
v_call: TRBV27
clone_size: NA
cdr3_aa: CASSSPHAGDNEQFF
cdr3_nt: TGTGCCAGCAGTTCACCCCACGCGGGGGACAATGAGCAGTTCTTC

j_call: TRBJ2-2
d_call: NA
v_call: TRBV7-9
clone_size: few
cdr3_aa: CASSLSWGNTGELFF
cdr3_nt: TGTGCCAGCAGCTTGAGCTGGGGGAACACCGGGGAGCTGTTTTTT

j_call: TRBJ2-1
d_call: NA
v_call: TRBV24-1
clone_size: NA
cdr3_aa: CATSDLGLAHQNEQFF
cdr3_nt: TGTGCCACCAGTGATTTGGGGCTAGCTCATCAGAATGAGCAGTTCTTC

j_call: TRBJ2-7
d_call: NA
v_call: TRBV2
clone_size: NA
cdr3_aa: CASSEALKEQYF
cdr3_nt: TGTGCCAGCAGTGAAGCGCTTAAGGAGCAGTACTTC

j_call: TRBJ1-2
d_call: NA
v_call: TRBV5-1
clone_size: few
cdr3_aa: CASSLGRGSSYGYTF
cdr3_nt: TGCGCCAGCAGCTTGGGAAGGGGTTCCTCCTATGGCTACACCTTC

j_call: TRBJ1-1
d_call: TRBD1
v_call: TRBV27
clone_size: few
cdr3_aa: CASSFRDRNTEAFF
cdr3_nt: TGTGCCAGCAGTTTCCGGGACAGGAACACTGAAGCTTTCTTT

j_call: TRBJ2-2
d_call: NA
v_call: TRBV5-1
clone_size: NA
cdr3_aa: CASSLVPKNTGELFF
cdr3_nt: TGCGCCAGCAGCTTGGTTCCCAAGAACACCGGGGAGCTGTTTTTT

j_call: TRBJ1-1
d_call: NA
v_call: TRBV7-9
clone_size: NA
cdr3_aa: CASSPVAQIEAFF
cdr3_nt: TGTGCCAGCAGCCCTGTGGCACAGATTGAAGCTTTCTTT

j_call: TRBJ2-1
d_call: TRBD2
v_call: TRBV7-9
clone_size: few
cdr3_aa: CASSPGAGGPYNEQFF
cdr3_nt: TGTGCCAGCAGCCCGGGGGCGGGAGGGCCCTACAATGAGCAGTTCTTC

j_call: TRBJ2-5
d_call: NA
v_call: TRBV28
clone_size: few
cdr3_aa: CASSLGGREETQYF
cdr3_nt: TGTGCCAGCAGTTTAGGGGGCAGGGAAGAGACCCAGTACTTC

j_call: TRBJ2-7
d_call: TRBD1
v_call: TRBV5-1
clone_size: few
cdr3_aa: CASSLQGAFSYEQYF
cdr3_nt: TGCGCCAGCAGCTTGCAGGGGGCCTTCTCCTACGAGCAGTACTTC

j_call: TRBJ1-5
d_call: TRBD1
v_call: TRBV5-1
clone_size: many
cdr3_aa: CASSSTGGGNQPQHF
cdr3_nt: TGCGCCAGCAGCTCGACAGGGGGCGGCAATCAGCCCCAGCATTTT

j_call: TRBJ1-1
d_call: NA
v_call: TRBV20-1
clone_size: NA
cdr3_aa: CSASPVTEAFF
cdr3_nt: TGCAGTGCTAGTCCTGTAACTGAAGCTTTCTTT

j_call: TRBJ2-2
d_call: NA
v_call: TRBV5-1
clone_size: NA
cdr3_aa: CASSYGSVNTGELFF
cdr3_nt: TGCGCCAGCAGCTACGGTAGCGTGAACACCGGGGAGCTGTTTTTT

j_call: TRBJ2-3
d_call: NA
v_call: TRBV20-1
clone_size: NA
cdr3_aa: CSAMRGARDTQYF
cdr3_nt: TGCAGTGCTATGAGGGGCGCCCGCGATACGCAGTATTTT

j_call: TRBJ1-4
d_call: NA
v_call: TRBV6-1
clone_size: few
cdr3_aa: CASSTGGVPGEKLFF
cdr3_nt: TGTGCCAGCAGTACGGGGGGCGTCCCGGGTGAAAAACTGTTTTTT

j_call: TRBJ2-2
d_call: NA
v_call: TRBV5-1
clone_size: few
cdr3_aa: CASSSAARIGSTGELFF
cdr3_nt: TGCGCCAGCAGCTCCGCAGCTCGAATCGGGTCCACCGGGGAGCTGTTTTTT

j_call: TRBJ2-5
d_call: NA
v_call: TRBV18
clone_size: few
cdr3_aa: CASSPGKETQYF
cdr3_nt: TGTGCCAGCTCACCAGGGAAAGAGACCCAGTACTTC

j_call: TRBJ2-1
d_call: NA
v_call: TRBV15
clone_size: many
cdr3_aa: CATSRDSSTSSSYNEQFF
cdr3_nt: TGTGCCACCAGCAGAGATAGTTCGACGAGTAGCTCCTACAATGAGCAGTTCTTC

j_call: TRBJ2-1
d_call: NA
v_call: TRBV6-2/TRBV6-3
clone_size: few
cdr3_aa: CASRDSNEQFF
cdr3_nt: TGTGCCAGCAGGGATTCAAATGAGCAGTTCTTC

j_call: TRBJ1-6
d_call: NA
v_call: TRBV12-3/TRBV12-4
clone_size: NA
cdr3_aa: CASSSGRSSYNSPLHF
cdr3_nt: TGTGCCAGCAGTTCGGGACGGAGCTCCTATAATTCACCCCTCCACTTT

j_call: TRBJ2-1
d_call: TRBD2
v_call: TRBV7-2
clone_size: NA
cdr3_aa: CASSTGGTGGEQFF
cdr3_nt: TGTGCCAGCAGCACAGGTGGGACGGGGGGTGAGCAGTTCTTC

j_call: TRBJ1-2
d_call: NA
v_call: TRBV3-1
clone_size: many
cdr3_aa: CASSQGYGYTF
cdr3_nt: TGTGCCAGCAGCCAGGGGTATGGCTACACCTTC

j_call: TRBJ2-1
d_call: NA
v_call: TRBV11-2
clone_size: many
cdr3_aa: CASSPLSGLPYNEQFF
cdr3_nt: TGTGCCAGCAGCCCTCTTTCGGGTCTCCCTTACAATGAGCAGTTCTTC

j_call: TRBJ2-1
d_call: TRBD1
v_call: TRBV29-1
clone_size: many
cdr3_aa: CSVEEPQGSSYNEQFF
cdr3_nt: TGCAGCGTTGAAGAACCACAGGGGAGCTCCTACAATGAGCAGTTCTTC

j_call: TRBJ2-7
d_call: NA
v_call: TRBV12-3/TRBV12-4
clone_size: few
cdr3_aa: CACRAGYEQYF
cdr3_nt: TGTGCTTGCCGAGCTGGGTACGAGCAGTACTTC

j_call: TRBJ1-1
d_call: NA
v_call: TRBV20-1
clone_size: few
cdr3_aa: CSASQKNTEAFF
cdr3_nt: TGCAGTGCTAGTCAGAAGAACACTGAAGCTTTCTTT

j_call: TRBJ2-1
d_call: NA
v_call: TRBV11-2
clone_size: few
cdr3_aa: CASSLDKTVRTAVRSYNEQFF
cdr3_nt: TGTGCCAGCAGCTTAGATAAGACGGTCAGGACGGCGGTTCGCTCCTACAATGAGCAGTTCTTC

j_call: TRBJ1-1
d_call: NA
v_call: TRBV20-1
clone_size: NA
cdr3_aa: CSARRSSKVGDTEAFF
cdr3_nt: TGCAGTGCTAGAAGGTCGTCCAAGGTGGGGGACACTGAAGCTTTCTTT